The 27 T cell receptor beta chains below come from one sample, sequenced in a study of control samples from healthy donors and cancer patients. Some clones are missing from TCRdb's copy, which holds only in-frame ones; the method was immunoSEQ multiplex PCR. Of approximately 170,000 clones in the sample, just over 90% were seen once. Sequenced input: blood. Every receptor here comes from a woman aged 55-75 years in good health.

V is TRBV11-1 and J is TRBJ2-1, with TRBD2 matching over 7 bases. This CDR3 contains 15 residues. Looked up from germline, CDR1 is SGHAT and CDR2 is FQDESV (reference sequence). The trim removed 5 bases at V and 10 bases at J, leaving 14 bases unmatched. The CDR3 here is CASSRTRDGQGEQFF. In nucleotides, the CDR3 is TGTGCCAGCAGCCGGACTAGGGACGGGCAAGGAGAGCAGTTCTTC.

The sample holds a few counts of this clone. This same CDR3 is encoded by further DNA sequences in the sample. This chain joins TRBV6-5 and TRBJ1-5; TRBD1 is a possible D gene (6 bases). The V end was cut by 0 bases, the J end by 2 bases, with 8 bases between. The CDR3 is made up of 15 amino acids. Germline lookup yields CDR1 MNHEY and CDR2 SVGAGI. DNA of the CDR3: TGTGCCAGCAGTTACTCGGGGGCTGGCAATCAGCCCCAGCATTTT. Translating it yields CASSYSGAGNQPQHF.

The V and J genes are TRBV4-3 and TRBJ2-6; D gene unclear. CDR3 size: 17 residues. Per the germline V gene, CDR1 is LGHNA and CDR2 is YSLEER. Trimming stripped 1 base from V and 0 bases from J, with 10 bases between. CDR3 loop: CASSQVPLISGANVLTF. The CDR3, as DNA: TGCGCCAGCAGCCAAGTCCCCCTTATCTCTGGGGCCAACGTCCTGACTTTC.

The chain couples TRBV7-9 to TRBJ1-1; tentative D call: TRBD1 (5 bases). The CDR3 sequence is 15 residues long. The germline V gene has CDR1 SEHNR and CDR2 FQNEAQ (reference sequence). The V end lost 5 bases, the J end lost 1 base, and 14 bases lay between the germline ends. The CDR3 is CASSPQPGPNTEAFF. For the CDR3, the DNA is TGTGCCAGCAGCCCTCAGCCGGGACCGAACACTGAAGCTTTCTTT.

V and J are TRBV4-2 and TRBJ1-1; D possibly corresponds to TRBD1 (5 bases). The CDR3 sequence is 15 residues long. Deletions cut 0 bases from V and 4 bases from J, with 12 bases between. Germline lookup yields CDR1 LGHNA and CDR2 YNFKEQ. CDR3 coding DNA: TGTGCCAGCAGCCAAGAAGGGGCGGGAGTCACTGAAGCTTTCTTT. Encoded protein: CASSQEGAGVTEAFF.

With respect to this clone: An end of the junction does not agree with germline; a read error may underlie this. Other DNA sequences of this sample code for an identical CDR3. The chain has TRBV24-1 and TRBJ2-1; D unclear. CDR3 length equals 12 residues. Per germline, CDR1 KGHDR and CDR2 SFDVKD. CDR3 nucleotide sequence: TGCGCCACCAGTGAAAGGTCCAATGAGCAGTTCTTC. Residues: CATSERSNEQFF.

The chain couples TRBV7-4 to TRBJ2-7, with D uncertain. Trimming took 1 base from V and 2 from J, leaving 6 bases between them. Germline V lookup: CDR1 SGHVT, CDR2 SQSDAQ. The CDR3 runs 13 residues. The CDR3 sequence: CASSLVRAYEQYF. CDR3 in DNA: TGTGCCAGCAGCTTAGTCCGAGCCTACGAGCAGTACTTC.

The V call is TRBV27, the J call TRBJ1-4, with a possible D match to TRBD1 (5 bases). Trimming stripped 2 bases from V and 10 bases from J, with 11 bases between. The CDR3 is 13 residues long. The V gene's germline CDR1 is MNHEY and CDR2 SMNVEV (reference sequence). The CDR3 bases are TGTGCCAGCAGTTTAGGTGAAAGGGGAAAACTGTTTTTT. Protein sequence: CASSLGERGKLFF.

Concerning this clone itself: Mismatch with germline at one junction end may stem from a read error. The rearrangement uses TRBV7-7 and TRBJ2-7; 7 positions match TRBD1. The V gene's germline CDR1 is SSHAT and CDR2 FNYEAQ (reference sequence). The CDR3 spans 14 residues. CDR3 region: CASSPFTGDYEQYF. The CDR3 bases are TGTGCTAGCAGCCCATTCACAGGGGACTACGAGCAGTACTTC.

This chain joins TRBV7-6 and TRBJ1-1, with no clear D. This CDR3 region has 15 residues. The V and J ends lost 0 bases and 0 bases respectively, with 8 bases between them. Germline loops: CDR1 SGHVS, CDR2 FNYEAQ. The CDR3 is CASSLAPLMNTEAFF. The DNA of the CDR3 is TGTGCCAGCAGCTTAGCTCCTCTCATGAACACTGAAGCTTTCTTT.

The chain employs TRBV18 and TRBJ1-1; TRBD1 matches at 7 bases. Germline assignment: CDR1 KGHSH and CDR2 LQKENI. The CDR3 has 14 amino acids. V trimming: 3 bases; J trimming: 5 bases; junction bases outside the gene matches: 6. The DNA for the CDR3 is TGTGCCAGCTCACCCGAATACAGGGGAACTGAAGCTTTCTTT. Its translation is CASSPEYRGTEAFF.

The genes are TRBV5-1 and TRBJ1-1; D is perhaps TRBD1 (6 bases). This CDR3 is 15 amino acids long. V was shortened by 2 bases and J by 6 bases, with 17 bases between the two germline ends. CDR1 SGHRS and CDR2 YFSETQ come from the germline V gene. The CDR3 region has the DNA TGCGCCAGCAGCTTTCTGGCAGGGGAGATGGCTGAAGCTTTCTTT. Translated, it gives CASSFLAGEMAEAFF.

This chain connects TRBV4-3 to TRBJ1-1, with 12 bases lining up with TRBD1. J gave up 8 bases and V 5 bases, and 12 bases lay outside the gene matches. There are 16 residues in the CDR3. Germline V gives CDR1 LGHNA, CDR2 YSLEER. The DNA of the CDR3 is TGCGCCAGCAGCGCTACCGGGACAGGGGGCGCCAGGGAAGCTTTCTTT. It encodes CASSATGTGGAREAFF.

This clone was seen a single time. The V and J genes are TRBV5-4 and TRBJ1-1; D unclear. Germline V gives CDR1 SGHNT, CDR2 YYREEE (reference sequence). Trimming shortened V by 3 bases and J by 4 bases, and 13 bases separated the two germline ends. The CDR3 sequence is 14 residues long. The CDR3 reads CASSWSAAITEAFF. The CDR3 coding sequence is TGTGCCAGCAGCTGGTCAGCGGCGATCACTGAAGCTTTCTTT.

The V call is TRBV6-5, the J call TRBJ2-2; D call uncertain. Trimming cost V 4 bases and J 5 bases, with 5 bases left between them. The germline CDR1 and CDR2 sequences are MNHEY and SVGAGI. The CDR3 loop spans 12 amino acids. The CDR3 DNA reads TGTGCCAGCAGTTCTCTAACCGGGGAGCTGTTTTTT. This codes for CASSSLTGELFF.

The chain links TRBV25-1 to TRBJ1-1; D may be TRBD1 (6 bases). The V end was cut by 4 bases, the J end by 3 bases, with 12 bases between. The CDR3 has 14 residues. The germline gives CDR1 MGHDK, CDR2 SYGVNS. In DNA, the CDR3 is TGTGCCAGCAGTGGGAGCAGGGGAGACACTGAAGCTTTCTTT. Its protein product is CASSGSRGDTEAFF.

The genes are TRBV9 and TRBJ2-2; D is perhaps TRBD1 (5 bases). This CDR3 contains 13 residues. Looked up from germline, CDR1 is SGDLS and CDR2 is YYNGEE. V lost 3 bases, J lost 5 bases, and 8 bases lay in between. DNA for the CDR3: TGTGCCAGCAGCGGGACATGGACCGGGGAGCTGTTTTTT. Amino acid sequence: CASSGTWTGELFF.

This chain connects TRBV18 to TRBJ1-5; the match to TRBD1 covers 7 bases. The junction had 4 bases not matched to a gene; V was cut back by 4 bases and J by 1 base. Germline assignment: CDR1 KGHSH and CDR2 LQKENI. The CDR3 loop spans 15 amino acids. CDR3 sequence reads: CASSLQQGSNQPQHF. For the CDR3, the DNA is TGTGCCAGCTCACTGCAACAGGGGAGCAATCAGCCCCAGCATTTT.

V is TRBV18 and J is TRBJ1-3; no clear D gene. Looked up from germline, CDR1 is KGHSH and CDR2 is LQKENI. The CDR3 is made up of 16 amino acids. Between the trimmed V and J ends, which lost 3 bases and 2 bases, there was a span of 14 bases. CDR3 sequence: CASSPYPPGTGNTIYF. DNA for the CDR3: TGTGCCAGCTCACCCTACCCTCCAGGTACTGGAAACACCATATATTTT.

This chain joins TRBV2 and TRBJ1-2; D ambiguous. Germline values: CDR1 SNHLY, CDR2 FYNNEI. Trimming stripped 8 bases from V and 3 bases from J, with 13 bases between. The CDR3 spans 13 residues. The CDR3 nucleotides read TGTGCCAGCCACCTGGAGAGGGACTATGGCTACACCTTC. Its protein product is CASHLERDYGYTF.

This clone was found once. This sample includes further DNA sequences coding for the same CDR3. This rearrangement joins TRBV18 to TRBJ1-2; 8 bases are shared with TRBD1. The germline CDR1 and CDR2 sequences are KGHSH and LQKENI. The CDR3 extends over 13 amino acids. Unmatched junction bases numbered 1, after V lost 4 bases and J lost 3 bases. CDR3: CASSQGQDYGYTF. The CDR3 bases are TGTGCCAGCTCACAGGGACAGGACTATGGCTACACCTTC.

The chain joins TRBV11-2 to TRBJ1-4; D not certain. The CDR3 contains 15 residues. Between the trimmed V and J ends, which lost 5 bases and 4 bases, there was a span of 14 bases. The germline V gene encodes CDR1 SGHAT and CDR2 FQNNGV. In DNA form, the CDR3 reads TGTGCCAGCAGCGATTTGGGCAGGATTAATGAAAAACTGTTTTTT. Its protein product is CASSDLGRINEKLFF. The full variable domain, with the rest looked up from reference TRBV11-2 and TRBJ1-4, is EAGVAQSPRYKIIEKRQSVAFWCNPISGHATLYWYQQILGQGPKLLIQFQNNGVVDDSQLPKDRFSAERLKGVDSTLKIQPAKLEDSAVYLCASSDLGRINEKLFFGSGTQLSVL.

The rearrangement uses TRBV6-5 and TRBJ1-3; D not certain. Trimming pared 6 bases from V and 8 bases from J, leaving 17 bases between. From germline, CDR1 is MNHEY and CDR2 SVGAGI. The CDR3 has 14 amino acids. The CDR3 DNA reads as TGTGCCAGCAGGACCTCTTGGGGTAGGCACACCATATATTTT. It specifies CASRTSWGRHTIYF.

This sequence joins TRBV7-9 and TRBJ1-1; D is ambiguous. Trimming cost V 1 base and J 3 bases, with 9 bases left between them. The CDR3 loop spans 14 amino acids. CDR1 and CDR2 (germline): SEHNR, FQNEAQ (reference sequence). The CDR3: CASSLERWDTEAFF. CDR3 nucleotides: TGTGCCAGCAGCTTAGAGAGGTGGGACACTGAAGCTTTCTTT.

J is TRBJ1-2 and V is TRBV5-1; 7 bases agree with TRBD1. The CDR3 spans 15 residues. Germline V CDR1 and CDR2: SGHRS, YFSETQ. V dropped 3 bases and J dropped 3; count of bases not matched to a gene: 8. The CDR3 loop reads CASSWGSGTDYGYTF. In nucleotides, the CDR3 is TGCGCCAGCAGCTGGGGATCCGGGACAGACTATGGCTACACCTTC.

The chain recombines TRBV5-1 with TRBJ1-2, with D perhaps matching TRBD1 (5 bases). The V and J ends lost 2 bases and 1 base respectively, with 6 bases between them. The CDR3 spans 13 residues. Germline CDR1 SGHRS, CDR2 YFSETQ. CDR3 DNA sequence: TGCGCCAGCAGCTTTGACAGTAACTATGGCTACACCTTC. Translated: CASSFDSNYGYTF.

This rearrangement joins TRBV5-5 to TRBJ1-6; D is possibly TRBD1 (6 bases). This CDR3 comprises 16 residues. Germline-derived CDR1 and CDR2 are SGHKS and YYEKEE (reference sequence). The V gene lost 3 bases and the J gene lost 4 bases, with 14 bases spanning the gap. The chain's CDR3 is CASSYGQHVYNSPLHF. The CDR3, as DNA: TGTGCCAGCAGCTATGGACAGCATGTTTATAATTCACCCCTCCACTTT.